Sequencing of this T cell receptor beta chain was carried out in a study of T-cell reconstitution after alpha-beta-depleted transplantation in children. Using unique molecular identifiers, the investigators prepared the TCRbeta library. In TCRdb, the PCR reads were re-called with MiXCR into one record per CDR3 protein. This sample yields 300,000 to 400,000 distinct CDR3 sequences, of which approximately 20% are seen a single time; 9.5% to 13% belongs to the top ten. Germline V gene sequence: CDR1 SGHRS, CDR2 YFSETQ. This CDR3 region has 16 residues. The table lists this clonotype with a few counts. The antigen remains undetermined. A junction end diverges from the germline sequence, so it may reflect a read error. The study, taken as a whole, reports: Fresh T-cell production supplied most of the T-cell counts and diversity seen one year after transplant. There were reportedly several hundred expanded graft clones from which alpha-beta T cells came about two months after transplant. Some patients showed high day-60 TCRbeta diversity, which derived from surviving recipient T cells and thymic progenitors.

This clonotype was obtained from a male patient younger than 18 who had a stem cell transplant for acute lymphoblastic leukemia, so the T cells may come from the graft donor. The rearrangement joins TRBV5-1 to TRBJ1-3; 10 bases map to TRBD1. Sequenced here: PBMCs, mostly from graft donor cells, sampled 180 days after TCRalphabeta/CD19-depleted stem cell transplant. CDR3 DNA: TGCGCCAGCAGTTTGGGGGACAGGGGCTCTGGAAACACCATATATTTT. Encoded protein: CASSLGDRGSGNTIYF.